The subject of this entry is one T cell receptor beta chain. This sample stems from a study of CD8 T cells in Susac syndrome. Germline V lookup: CDR1 DFQATT, CDR2 SNEGSKA (reference sequence). V gave up 4 bases and J gave up 3 bases, with 16 bases separating them. The CDR3 spans 14 residues. A quantity of roughly 0.5 to 1 ug RNA underwent reverse transcription using random hexamers. MiXCR, run by TCRdb on the immunoSEQ multiplex PCR reads, gives a single entry per CDR3 protein. The sample includes approximately 170,000 distinct CDR3 sequences, less than 95% of them seen just once. The TCR was taken from a human donor with multiple sclerosis. The genes are TRBV20-1 and TRBJ2-7; D is undetermined. Sequencing was carried out using CD4+ T cells from PBMCs. DNA for the CDR3: TGCAGTGCTATGCAGGTGACGGGCCTCTACGAGCAGTACTTC. Translation gives CSAMQVTGLYEQYF.